These 3 T cell receptor beta chains were all obtained from the same sample, sequenced in a study of blood T cell repertoires in COVID-19. Using immunoSEQ multiplex PCR, the repertoire was profiled, and TCRdb retains in-frame clones only, with some absent. The sample shows a few hundred thousand clones, around four fifths of them seen only once. Sequences were obtained from peripheral blood. These receptor sequences come from a man in his 60s who had recovered from COVID-19.

This clone has a handful of counts. This chain connects TRBV3-1 (or the pseudogene TRBV3-2) to TRBJ1-3; D ambiguous. Per germline, CDR1 LGHDT and CDR2 YNNKEL (reference sequence). The CDR3 is 17 amino acids. Trimming took 2 bases from V and 2 from J, leaving 16 bases between them. The CDR3 loop is CASSQFPGVSPGNTIYF. In DNA, the CDR3 is TGTGCCAGCAGCCAATTCCCCGGGGTGTCCCCTGGAAACACCATATATTTT.

This clone was counted a single time. The chain joins TRBV5-1 to TRBJ2-7; TRBD2 agrees at 9 bases. V dropped 4 bases and J dropped 6; count of bases not matched to a gene: 8. In germline, CDR1 is SGHRS, CDR2 YFSETQ. There are 14 residues in the CDR3. In DNA form, the CDR3 reads TGCGCCAGCAGCCGCGGGGGGGGCGGGGCCGAGCAGTACTTC. This codes for CASSRGGGGAEQYF.

This chain joins TRBV27 and TRBJ1-1; 8 nucleotides align to TRBD1. Germline assignment: CDR1 MNHEY and CDR2 SMNVEV (reference sequence). V dropped 2 bases and J dropped 9; count of bases not matched to a gene: 5. The length of the CDR3 is 13 residues. In DNA, the CDR3 is TGTGCCAGCAGTTTACTGAACAGGGGGAAAGCTTTCTTT. It translates to CASSLLNRGKAFF.